Detailed here is one T cell receptor (beta chain). The time point: sample taken at primary tumor resection. The donors, fewer than 90 patients with untreated early-stage non-small cell lung cancer, provided the samples. TCRdb reprocessed the 5' RACE reads with MiXCR, giving one entry per CDR3 protein. Of 60,000 or so distinct CDR3 sequences in the sample, approximately 6% were seen once. The germline gives CDR1 SGHTA, CDR2 FQGNSA. V was clipped by 1 base and J by 3 bases; unmatched bases: 3. CDR3 length: 15 residues. This record belongs to a study of spatial heterogeneity in lung cancer. Study-level information: There were, on average, more than 8.5 raw-read appearances for each unique TCR and UMI combination.

The sequence was collected from a female donor with early-stage non-small cell lung cancer. The sample was PBMCs, taken at surgery. The J gene is TRBJ1-5, the V gene TRBV7-2; 7 bases agree with TRBD1. The CDR3 reads CASSLGDRVNQPQHF. CDR3 sequence (DNA): TGTGCCAGCAGCTTAGGGGACAGAGTCAATCAGCCCCAGCATTTT.